Listed below are T cell receptor beta chains from one sample, sequenced in a study of blood T cell repertoires in COVID-19. Produced via immunoSEQ multiplex PCR; TCRdb's table is partial and in-frame only. The table lists 430,000 or so clones, roughly 90% of them singletons. Sequencing was done on a sample of peripheral blood. The receptors were gathered from a young man with COVID-19, enrolled during active disease. The conserved cysteine and the conserved F or W are not part of the CDR3 here. Each record gives: clone size, V gene, CDR3 protein. Clone size appears in some rows only: once, few, many, or a class for an expanded clone.

>-|TRBV19
ASRRIGTAPSTGELF
>many|TRBV7-2
ASSLLLQAGELF
>-|TRBV6-5
ASGDRGLF
>-|TRBV24-1
ATSDLRGPYNSPLH
>-|TRBV24-1
ATSDLSTSGTYTGELF
>-|TRBV29-1
SVRGPPGKLF
>-|TRBV6-5
ASSYLTGASYNEQF
>-|TRBV6-1
ASSEPARVGRGNTIY
>-|TRBV15
ATSRGRQGAYNEQF
>-|TRBV4-2
ASSQVAGETQY
>-|TRBV11-2
ASSPGQMKTGELF
>once|TRBV5-6
ASSPSSGVNEQY
>-|TRBV7-9
ASSREQVPY
>once|TRBV6-6
ASSQSGQNYEQY
>-|TRBV11-2
ASSSLNGPRGGNEQF
>-|TRBV7-9
ASSLTQGYTGELF
>-|TRBV30
AWKSQGMDGSGNTIY
>-|TRBV5-4
ASSRPGLAGGEQY
>-|TRBV2
ASSPGTGGSYEQY
>-|TRBV28
ASNGLAGYNEQF
>-|TRBV24-1
ATSDSIQSGIGTGELF
>-|TRBV5-6
ASSPPGTSGRAAAGELF
>-|TRBV5-1
ASNPSGGASDTQY
>-|TRBV11-3
ASSLDPQRVATDTQY